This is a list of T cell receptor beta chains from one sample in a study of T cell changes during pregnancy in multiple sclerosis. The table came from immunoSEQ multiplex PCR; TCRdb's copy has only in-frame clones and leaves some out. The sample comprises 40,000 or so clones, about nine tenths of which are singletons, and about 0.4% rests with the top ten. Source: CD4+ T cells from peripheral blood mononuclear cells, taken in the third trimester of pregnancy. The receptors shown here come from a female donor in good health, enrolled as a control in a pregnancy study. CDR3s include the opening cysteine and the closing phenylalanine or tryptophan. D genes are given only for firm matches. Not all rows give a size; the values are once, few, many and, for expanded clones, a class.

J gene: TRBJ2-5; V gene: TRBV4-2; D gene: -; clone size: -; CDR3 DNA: TGTGCCAGCAGTGGGGGCGGGCGGGCCAAACTCCAAGAGACCCAGTACTTC; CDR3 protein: CASSGGGRAKLQETQYF
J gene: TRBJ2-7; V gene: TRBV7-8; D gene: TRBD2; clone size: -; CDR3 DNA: TGTGCCAGCAGCTTAGGGGGGACTAGTAGCGAGCAGTACTTC; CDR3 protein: CASSLGGTSSEQYF
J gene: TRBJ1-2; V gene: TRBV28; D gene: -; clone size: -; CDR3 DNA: TGTGCCAGCAGTCTACCTACTTATGGCTACACCTTC; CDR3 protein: CASSLPTYGYTF
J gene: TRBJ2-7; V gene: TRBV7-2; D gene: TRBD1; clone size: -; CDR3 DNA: TGTGCCAGCAGCTTATTTTCCAGGACAGGGGGTTTCGAGCAGTACTTC; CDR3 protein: CASSLFSRTGGFEQYF
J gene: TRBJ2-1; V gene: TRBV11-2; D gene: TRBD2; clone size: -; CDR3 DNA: TGTGCCAGCAGGATGATTAGCGGGAGGGGAAATGAGCAGTTCTTC; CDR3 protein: CASRMISGRGNEQFF
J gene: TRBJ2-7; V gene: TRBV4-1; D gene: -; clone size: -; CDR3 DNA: TGCGCCAGCAGCCAACCGGGATCTTCCTACGAGCAGTACTTC; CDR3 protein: CASSQPGSSYEQYF
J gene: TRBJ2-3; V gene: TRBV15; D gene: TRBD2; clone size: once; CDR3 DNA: TGTGCCACCAGCAGAGCGGGAGGGCCAACAGATACGCAGTATTTT; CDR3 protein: CATSRAGGPTDTQYF
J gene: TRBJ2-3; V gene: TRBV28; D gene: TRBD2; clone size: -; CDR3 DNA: TGTGCCAGCAGTCCACACCCGGGAGCGGGAGCGTTAGATACGCAGTATTTT; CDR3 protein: CASSPHPGAGALDTQYF
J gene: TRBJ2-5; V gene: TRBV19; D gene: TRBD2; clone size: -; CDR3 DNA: TGTGCCAGTAGTATAGGGGCGACTAGCGGGAGGGAAGAGACCCAGTACTTC; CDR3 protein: CASSIGATSGREETQYF
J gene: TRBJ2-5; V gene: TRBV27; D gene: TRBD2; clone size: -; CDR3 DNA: TGTGCCAGCAGTCCCCGGGGAGGGGTGGAGACCCAGTACTTC; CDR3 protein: CASSPRGGVETQYF
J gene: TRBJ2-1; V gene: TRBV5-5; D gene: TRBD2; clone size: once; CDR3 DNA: TGTGCCAGCAGCACCGGTGGGCTAGCGGGATCTGAGCAGTTCTTC; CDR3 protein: CASSTGGLAGSEQFF
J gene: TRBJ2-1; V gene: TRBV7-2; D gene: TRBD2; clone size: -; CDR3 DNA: TGTGCCAGCAGCTTATGGGTAGTCGGGGGGGCCCTCTTC; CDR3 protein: CASSLWVVGGALF
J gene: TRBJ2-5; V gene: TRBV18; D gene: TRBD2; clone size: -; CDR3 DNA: TGTGCCAGCTCACCTCCACCTTCCGGACTAGCGGGACAAGAGACCCAGTACTTC; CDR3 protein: CASSPPPSGLAGQETQYF
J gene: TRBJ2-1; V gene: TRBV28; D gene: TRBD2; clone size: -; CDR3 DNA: TGTGCCAGCAGTAGTTGGGGTAGCGGGAGTTACCATGAGCAGTTCTTC; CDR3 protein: CASSSWGSGSYHEQFF
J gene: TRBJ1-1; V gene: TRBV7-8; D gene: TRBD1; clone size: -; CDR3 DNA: TGTGCCAGCAGCGTAGAGGGACAGGGCAGCACTGAAGCTTTCTTT; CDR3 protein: CASSVEGQGSTEAFF
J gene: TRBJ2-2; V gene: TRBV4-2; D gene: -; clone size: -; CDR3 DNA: TGTGCCAGCAGCCAAGATCCCACATCCGGGGCCGGGGAGCTGTTTTTT; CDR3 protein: CASSQDPTSGAGELFF
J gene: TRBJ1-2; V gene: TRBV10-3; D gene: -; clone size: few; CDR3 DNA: TGTGCCATCAGTGAGTCGAGACAGGCAGGGAATGGCTACACCTTC; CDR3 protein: CAISESRQAGNGYTF
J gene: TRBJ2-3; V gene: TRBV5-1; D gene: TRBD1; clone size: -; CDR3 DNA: TGCGCCAGCAGCGGGGGACAGGGGGCAGATACGCAGTATTTT; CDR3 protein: CASSGGQGADTQYF
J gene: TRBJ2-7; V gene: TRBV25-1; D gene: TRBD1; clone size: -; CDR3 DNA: TGTGCCAGCAGGGGCGTCGGGACAGGGTCCTACGAGCAGTACTTC; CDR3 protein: CASRGVGTGSYEQYF
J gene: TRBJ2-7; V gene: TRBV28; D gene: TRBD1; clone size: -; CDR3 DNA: TGTGCCAGCGCGACAGGGGGCGCGGGGGAGCAGTACTTC; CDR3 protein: CASATGGAGEQYF
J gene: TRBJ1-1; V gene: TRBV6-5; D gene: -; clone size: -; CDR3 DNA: TGTGCCAGCTACCGGGACTTGAACACTGAAGCTTTCTTT; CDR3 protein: CASYRDLNTEAFF
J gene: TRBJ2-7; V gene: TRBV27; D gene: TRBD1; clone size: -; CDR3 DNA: TGTGCCAGCAGTTTTTGGACAGGGGGGGCCTACGAGCAGTACTTC; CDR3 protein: CASSFWTGGAYEQYF
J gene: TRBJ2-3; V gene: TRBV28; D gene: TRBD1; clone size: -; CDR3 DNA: TGTGCCAGCAGATCCCCGGGGACAGGAGGGGCAGATACGCAGTATTTT; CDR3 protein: CASRSPGTGGADTQYF
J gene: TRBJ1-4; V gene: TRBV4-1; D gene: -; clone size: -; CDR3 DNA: TGCGCCAGCAGCCAAGATCAGAAACTGTTTTTT; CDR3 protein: CASSQDQKLFF
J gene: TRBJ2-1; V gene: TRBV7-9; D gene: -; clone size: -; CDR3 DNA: TGTGCCAGCAGCTTAGTTGGGCGTGAGCAGTTCTTC; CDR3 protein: CASSLVGREQFF
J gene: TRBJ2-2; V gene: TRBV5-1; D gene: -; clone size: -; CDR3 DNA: TGCGCCAGCAGCTTATACGGCACCGGGGAGCTGTTTTTT; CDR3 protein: CASSLYGTGELFF
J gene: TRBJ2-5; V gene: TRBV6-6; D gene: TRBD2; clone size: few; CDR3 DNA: TGTGCCAGCAGACTACTAGCGGGGAGGAGAGAGACCCAGTACTTC; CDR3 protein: CASRLLAGRRETQYF
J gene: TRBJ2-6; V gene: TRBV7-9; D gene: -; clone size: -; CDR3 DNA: TGTGCCAGCGCCCCAAGACAGAGCTCTGGGGCCAACGTCCTGACTTTC; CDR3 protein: CASAPRQSSGANVLTF
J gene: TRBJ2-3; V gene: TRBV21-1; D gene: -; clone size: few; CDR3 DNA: TGTGCCAGCAGCAAGGCCTGGGTGACGGGGAGGCGTCTGGGCACAGATACGCAGTATTTT; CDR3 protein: CASSKAWVTGRRLGTDTQYF
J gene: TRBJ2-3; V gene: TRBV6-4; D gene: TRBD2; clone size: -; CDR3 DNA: TGTGCCAGCAGTGGGGGCGGACTAGCGGGAGGCACAGATACGCAGTATTTT; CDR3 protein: CASSGGGLAGGTDTQYF
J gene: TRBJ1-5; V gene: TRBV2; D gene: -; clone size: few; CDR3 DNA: TGTGCCAGCAGTTCCCGGTGGAATCAGCCCCAGCATTTT; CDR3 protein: CASSSRWNQPQHF
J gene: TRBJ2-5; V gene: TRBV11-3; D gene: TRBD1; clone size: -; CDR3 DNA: TGTGCCAGCAGCTTAGGACAGGGATGGACTCAAGAGACCCAGTACTTC; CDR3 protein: CASSLGQGWTQETQYF
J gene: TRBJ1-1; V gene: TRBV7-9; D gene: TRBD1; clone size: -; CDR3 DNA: TGTGCCAGCAGCTTCGGGACAGGGCTACGAGCGGACACTGAAGCTTTCTTT; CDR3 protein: CASSFGTGLRADTEAFF
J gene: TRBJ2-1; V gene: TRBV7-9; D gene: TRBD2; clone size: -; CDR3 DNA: TGTGCCAGCAGGGATGGACTAGCGGGCGCTACCGCCGAGCAGTTCTTC; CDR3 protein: CASRDGLAGATAEQFF
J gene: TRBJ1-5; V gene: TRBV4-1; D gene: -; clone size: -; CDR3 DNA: TGCGCCAGCAGCCAAGAGGGAGGACAACAGAGGCATTTT; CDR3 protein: CASSQEGGQQRHF
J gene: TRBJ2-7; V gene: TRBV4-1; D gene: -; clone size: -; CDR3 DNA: TGCGCCAGCAGCCAACCTGGGGGCCTCTACGAGCAGTACTTC; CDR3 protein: CASSQPGGLYEQYF
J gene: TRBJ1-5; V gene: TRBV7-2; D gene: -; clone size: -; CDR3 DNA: TGTGCCAGCAGCTGGCAGGGAGGGAGTCAGCCCCAGCATTTT; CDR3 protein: CASSWQGGSQPQHF
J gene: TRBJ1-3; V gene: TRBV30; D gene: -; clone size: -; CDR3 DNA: TGTGCCTGGTCCGGGGGAGATGGAAACACCATATATTTT; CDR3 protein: CAWSGGDGNTIYF
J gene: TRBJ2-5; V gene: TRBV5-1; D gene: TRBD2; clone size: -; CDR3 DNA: TGCGCCAGCAGCGTAATAGCGGGGCAAGAGACCCAGTACTTC; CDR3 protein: CASSVIAGQETQYF
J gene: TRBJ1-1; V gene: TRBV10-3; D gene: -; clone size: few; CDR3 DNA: TGTGCCATCAGTGAGTCGGCGGACACTGAAGCTTTCTTT; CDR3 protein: CAISESADTEAFF
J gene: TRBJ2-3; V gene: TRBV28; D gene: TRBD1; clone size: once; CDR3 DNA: TGTGCCAGCAGCCTAGACAGGGCGTTAGATACGCAGTATTTT; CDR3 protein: CASSLDRALDTQYF
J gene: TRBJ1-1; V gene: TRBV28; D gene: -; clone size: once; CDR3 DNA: TGTGCCAGCAGTTTAACCCTTGCAGGCCCGAACACTGAAGCTTTCTTT; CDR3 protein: CASSLTLAGPNTEAFF
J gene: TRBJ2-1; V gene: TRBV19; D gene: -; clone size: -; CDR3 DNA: TGTGCCAGTAAAGACACTGCCCTTTCCTACAATGAGCAGTTCTTC; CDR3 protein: CASKDTALSYNEQFF
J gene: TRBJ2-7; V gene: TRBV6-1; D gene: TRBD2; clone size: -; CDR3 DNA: TGTGCCAGCAGTGTCTCCGGGGGGGCAGACGAGCAGTACTTC; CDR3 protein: CASSVSGGADEQYF
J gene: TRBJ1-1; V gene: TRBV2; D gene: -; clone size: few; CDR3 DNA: TGTGCCAGCGGGGGTGGCGGGAGGCGGGAGAACACTGAAGCTTTCTTT; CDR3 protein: CASGGGGRRENTEAFF
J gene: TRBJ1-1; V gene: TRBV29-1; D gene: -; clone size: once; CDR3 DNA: TGCAGCGCCGGGGGGATGAACACTGAAGCTTTCTTT; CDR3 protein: CSAGGMNTEAFF
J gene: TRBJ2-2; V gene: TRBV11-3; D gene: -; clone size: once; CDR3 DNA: TGTGCCAGCAGCCTTAGGACTAGTTGGGACACCGCGGAGCTGTTTTTT; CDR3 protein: CASSLRTSWDTAELFF
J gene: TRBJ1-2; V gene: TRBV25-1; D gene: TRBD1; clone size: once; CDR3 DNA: TGTGCCAGCAGTGAATATAAATCGACAGGGAGGTATGGCTACACCTTC; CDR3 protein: CASSEYKSTGRYGYTF
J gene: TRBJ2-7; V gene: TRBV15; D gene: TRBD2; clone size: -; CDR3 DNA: TGTGCCACCAGCAGAAAGTTCGGCGTCGCTAGCGGTAGCTCCTACGAGCAGTACTTC; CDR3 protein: CATSRKFGVASGSSYEQYF
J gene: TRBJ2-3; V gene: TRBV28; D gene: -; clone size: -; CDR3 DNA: TGTGCCAGCAGTTTATGGTCGGCGGCGGCCGGGGCAGATACGCAGTATTTT; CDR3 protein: CASSLWSAAAGADTQYF